What follows are 27 T cell receptor beta chains derived from one specimen sequenced in a study of T cell responses to AZD1222 COVID-19 vaccine. Libraries were prepared by immunoSEQ multiplex PCR; TCRdb keeps only in-frame clonotypes and omits some of them. The sample carries about 110,000 clones, 80% to 90% recorded once. The sequenced sample was peripheral blood, obtained 28 days after the second AZD1222 dose. The receptor source for this set is an adult who received the AZD1222 COVID-19 vaccine.

The J gene is TRBJ1-2, the V gene TRBV4-2; D is possibly TRBD1 (5 bases). The CDR3 spans 12 residues. Trimming removed 0 bases at V and 10 bases at J, with 9 bases between. Germline V lookup: CDR1 LGHNA, CDR2 YNFKEQ. This chain's CDR3 is CASSQEGATYTF. CDR3 in DNA: TGTGCCAGCAGCCAAGAAGGGGCGACCTACACCTTC.

The genes are TRBV14 and TRBJ2-5, with 10 nucleotides matching TRBD2. Germline trimming cut 0 bases from V and 1 base from J; bases unmatched to any gene: 14. The length of the CDR3 is 20 residues. Germline CDR1 is SGHDN and CDR2 is FVKESK. In DNA form, the CDR3 reads TGTGCCAGCAGCCAAGATACGACTCTCGGACTAGCGGCGATCCAAGAGACCCAGTACTTC. It translates to CASSQDTTLGLAAIQETQYF.

Notes on this clone: Within the sample, other DNA sequences also encode this same CDR3. The chain carries TRBV6-4 and TRBJ1-1, with a tentative D call TRBD1 (5 bases). V lost 6 bases and J 1 base, leaving 9 bases between the germline ends. In germline, CDR1 is MRHNA, CDR2 SNTAGT. This CDR3 comprises 13 residues. CDR3 amino acids: CASSETGNTEAFF. Written as DNA, the CDR3 is TGTGCCAGCAGCGAAACAGGGAACACTGAAGCTTTCTTT.

CDR3 bases: TGTGCCAGTAGTCCCCGTGGGGGAGGCGGTCAGCCCCAGCATTTT. As protein: CASSPRGGGGQPQHF. V and J are TRBV19 and TRBJ1-5, with D possibly being TRBD1 (5 bases). The CDR3 sequence is 15 residues long. Germline V lookup: CDR1 LNHDA, CDR2 SQIVND (reference sequence). The ends were cut back, 5 bases at V and 6 bases at J, with 17 bases in the middle.

The CDR3 is CASSKGLDNEQFF. DNA for the CDR3: TGTGCCAGCAGCAAAGGACTAGACAATGAGCAGTTCTTC. V is TRBV21-1 and J is TRBJ2-1; TRBD2, the table's D call, lacks a check against the DNA. TRBV21-1 is tagged as a pseudogene. The CDR3 runs 13 residues.

This chain links TRBV6-1 with TRBJ2-7; D may match TRBD1 or TRBD2 (5 bases each). This CDR3 is built from 15 residues. V lost 2 bases and J 4 bases, leaving 15 bases between the germline ends. Germline CDR1 reads MNHNS; CDR2 reads SASEGT. CDR3 loop: CASSEPGGAFYEQYF. As DNA, the CDR3 is TGTGCCAGCAGTGAACCTGGGGGAGCATTTTACGAGCAGTACTTC.

The chain couples TRBV5-1 to TRBJ2-1; D is perhaps TRBD2 (5 bases). Deletions cut 0 bases from V and 10 bases from J, with 17 bases between. CDR1 and CDR2 (germline): SGHRS, YFSETQ. This CDR3 is 15 amino acids long. This CDR3 is CASSLVASSRIEQFF. CDR3 coding DNA: TGCGCCAGCAGCTTGGTAGCGAGTTCTCGAATAGAGCAGTTCTTC.

This rearrangement joins TRBV5-4 to TRBJ2-1; 8 nucleotides agree with TRBD1. CDR1 is SGHNT, CDR2 YYREEE, per germline (reference sequence). The CDR3 is made up of 17 amino acids. After removal of 4 bases from V and 0 bases from J, the junction contained 9 bases not matched to a gene. The CDR3 DNA follows: TGTGCCAGCAGCATAACCTACAGGGGGTTCTCCTACAATGAGCAGTTCTTC. As protein: CASSITYRGFSYNEQFF.

The J gene is TRBJ2-3, the V gene TRBV21-1; TRBD2 is the table's D call, not checked against the DNA. TRBV21-1 is shown as a pseudogene. The CDR3 has 15 amino acids. The CDR3: CASSPRRGGADTQYF. CDR3 DNA sequence: TGTGCCAGCAGCCCGAGGAGGGGAGGTGCAGATACGCAGTATTTT.

This chain joins TRBV11-3 and TRBJ1-1, with D possibly matching TRBD1 (5 bases). This CDR3 spans 13 amino acids. Trimming took 3 bases from V and 3 from J, leaving 8 bases between them. The germline V gene encodes CDR1 SGHNT and CDR2 YENEEA. CDR3 residues: CASSFQGDTEAFF. For the CDR3, the DNA is TGTGCCAGCAGCTTTCAAGGGGACACTGAAGCTTTCTTT.

The genes are TRBV5-1 and TRBJ1-2, with D hard to call. This CDR3 has 14 amino acids. V shed 4 bases and J shed 3 bases, with 13 bases lying between them. Germline lookup yields CDR1 SGHRS and CDR2 YFSETQ. CDR3 region: CASSESGPHYGYTF. The CDR3 nucleotides are TGCGCCAGCAGCGAATCCGGGCCACACTATGGCTACACCTTC.

V is TRBV28 and J is TRBJ2-7, with 8 bases identical to TRBD1. V was pared by 8 bases and J by 3 bases, with 3 bases of the junction left unmatched. The CDR3 is 12 residues long. Per germline, CDR1 MDHEN and CDR2 SYDVKM. The CDR3 spells CASGQGIYEQYF. The CDR3 DNA reads TGTGCCAGCGGACAGGGAATCTACGAGCAGTACTTC.

The rearrangement uses TRBV6-5 and TRBJ2-7, with TRBD1 identical over 11 bases. Looked up from germline, CDR1 is MNHEY and CDR2 is SVGAGI. The CDR3 loop spans 14 amino acids. Trimming at V came to 5 bases and at J to 7 bases, leaving 7 bases not matched to a gene. CDR3 DNA: TGTGCCAGCAGTACCGGACAGGGGGCAGAAGAGCAGTACTTC. As protein: CASSTGQGAEEQYF.

The chain combines TRBV9 with TRBJ2-7, with 10 positions matching TRBD2. Germline V lookup: CDR1 SGDLS, CDR2 YYNGEE. Trimming cost V 2 bases and J 7 bases; bases outside gene matches: 6. This CDR3 region has 14 residues. The CDR3 region has the DNA TGTGCCAGCAGCGTCAGCGGGGGGGCTCAAGAGCAGTACTTC. It is translated as CASSVSGGAQEQYF.

In its sample, this clone was seen once. Here the CDR3 reads CASSFPARSCRYEKLFF. For the CDR3, the DNA is TGCGCCAGCAGCTTTCCCGCCAGAAGCTGTAGATATGAAAAACTGTTTTTT. The chain combines TRBV5-1 with TRBJ1-4, with no clear D. This CDR3 region has 17 residues. Germline-derived CDR1 and CDR2 are SGHRS and YFSETQ. Between the trimmed V and J ends, which lost 2 bases and 6 bases, there was a span of 20 bases.

The chain couples TRBV6-6 to TRBJ2-7; D might be TRBD1 (7 bases). Germline V CDR1 and CDR2: MNHNY, SVGAGI (reference sequence). The CDR3 spans 11 residues. The CDR3 coding sequence is TGTGCCAGCAGTGGGGGGACAGAGCTTCTGGTC. This gives the protein CASSGGTELLV.

This chain joins TRBV5-1 and TRBJ1-2; TRBD1 agrees at 7 bases. There are 12 residues in the CDR3. V was pared by 4 bases and J by 4 bases, with 1 base of the junction left unmatched. Germline V lookup: CDR1 SGHRS, CDR2 YFSETQ. This chain's CDR3 is CASSRDSYGYTF. The CDR3 nucleotides are TGCGCCAGCAGCCGGGACAGCTATGGCTACACCTTC.

This clone was seen a handful of times. The V and J genes are TRBV18 and TRBJ2-1; 7 nucleotides match TRBD2. Germline trimming cut 6 bases from V and 10 bases from J; bases unmatched to any gene: 9. Germline CDR1 KGHSH, CDR2 LQKENI. This CDR3 region has 13 residues. In nucleotides, the CDR3 is TGTGCCAGCTCGGTGGGGAGGGGCCTCGAGCAGTTCTTC. This gives the protein CASSVGRGLEQFF.

The genes are TRBV18 and TRBJ1-2, with D maybe TRBD1 (5 bases). The CDR3 loop spans 14 amino acids. Trimming took off 3 bases at V and 3 bases at J, with 11 bases between the two ends. Germline V CDR1 and CDR2: KGHSH, LQKENI. Here the CDR3 reads CASSPGTGDYGYTF. DNA of the CDR3: TGTGCCAGCTCACCGGGGACCGGCGACTATGGCTACACCTTC.

This chain joins TRBV6-5 and TRBJ1-5; D might be TRBD1 (5 bases). The CDR3 is made up of 11 amino acids. The V gene lost 6 bases and the J gene lost 7 bases, with 7 bases spanning the gap. In germline, CDR1 is MNHEY, CDR2 SVGAGI. The CDR3 loop reads CASRSGQPQHF. As DNA, the CDR3 is TGTGCCAGCAGGTCAGGGCAGCCCCAGCATTTT.

The V gene is TRBV9, the J gene TRBJ1-1, with 7 bases identical to TRBD1. This CDR3 is 15 amino acids long. Germline V gives CDR1 SGDLS, CDR2 YYNGEE. Trimming cost V 4 bases and J 5 bases; bases outside gene matches: 11. The CDR3 nucleotides are TGTGCCAGCAGCCCGTCAGACAGGGTTGAAACTGAAGCTTTCTTT. Translation gives CASSPSDRVETEAFF. The variable domain in full, completed from reference TRBV9 and TRBJ1-1, reads DSGVTQTPKHLITATGQRVTLRCSPRSGDLSVYWYQQSLDQGLQFLIQYYNGEERAKGNILERFSAQQFPDLHSELNLSSLELGDSALYFCASSPSDRVETEAFFGQGTRLTVV.

The V gene is TRBV5-1, the J gene TRBJ1-1; D uncertain. The CDR3 length is 13 residues. Deletions cut 0 bases from V and 4 bases from J, with 7 bases between. CDR1 and CDR2 (germline): SGHRS, YFSETQ. DNA of the CDR3: TGCGCCAGCAGCTTGGACATCTCCACTGAAGCTTTCTTT. Its protein is CASSLDISTEAFF.

This clone has just one count. The CDR3 coding sequence is TGCAGCGTTGAAGGAGGCCACAGCACAGATACGCAGTATTTT. This encodes CSVEGGHSTDTQYF. V is TRBV29-1 and J is TRBJ2-3, with no clear D. V was clipped by 1 base and J by 0 bases, with 8 bases between them. Germline loops: CDR1 SQVTM, CDR2 ANQGSEA. The CDR3 is 14 residues long.

V gene TRBV7-2 combines with J gene TRBJ1-1; D is unresolved. CDR3 length: 15 amino acids. Germline lookup yields CDR1 SGHTA and CDR2 FQGNSA. V was clipped by 1 base and J by 1 base, with 10 bases between them. CDR3 sequence reads: CASSLVPGTNTEAFF. CDR3 bases: TGTGCCAGCAGCTTAGTCCCAGGAACGAACACTGAAGCTTTCTTT.

This chain joins TRBV19 and TRBJ1-4; no definite D call. Germline V gene data show CDR1 as LNHDA and CDR2 as SQIVND (reference sequence). V dropped 0 bases and J dropped 3 bases, with 11 bases sitting between them. The CDR3 consists of 16 residues. CDR3 coding DNA: TGTGCCAGTAGTATAGATCGCAGGAAGGCTAATGAAAAACTGTTTTTT. It codes for CASSIDRRKANEKLFF.

The chain recombines TRBV27 with TRBJ2-7; D is perhaps TRBD1 or TRBD2 (5 bases each). Trimming pared 1 base from V and 6 bases from J, leaving 16 bases between. The CDR3 contains 15 residues. Germline CDR1 and CDR2: MNHEY and SMNVEV (reference sequence). In nucleotides, the CDR3 is TGTGCCAGCAGTTTATTGGGGACCGGGTTCGGCGAGCAGTACTTC. As protein: CASSLLGTGFGEQYF.

In its sample, this clone was seen a few times. The chain joins TRBV24-1 to TRBJ2-7; a weak D match, TRBD2 (6 bases). The CDR3 sequence is 15 residues long. From germline, CDR1 is KGHDR and CDR2 SFDVKD. Trimming shortened V by 0 bases and J by 1 base, and 9 bases separated the two germline ends. CDR3 loop: CATSDLMAGSYEQYF. In DNA form, the CDR3 reads TGTGCCACCAGTGATTTGATGGCGGGATCCTACGAGCAGTACTTC.